This T cell receptor beta chain originates from a study of blood T cell repertoires in COVID-19. Study-level background: Sample material is recorded as cDNA or gDNA derived from T cells, B-cell-depleted T cells, or PBMCs.

In the authors' methods: It was from reference gene primer amplification that nucleated cell counts were estimated. Assay: immunoSEQ multiplex PCR; the TCRdb copy retains only in-frame clones and omits some. That table is the source of V, J and clone size, and D and trimming were worked out from the DNA. The sample lists about 140,000 clones, 77% occurring once. Per germline, CDR1 WNHNN and CDR2 SYGVQD (reference sequence). The CDR3 contains 14 residues. Trimming pared 7 bases from V and 6 bases from J, leaving 19 bases between. This clonotype was sampled from a woman aged 50 to 65 with active or convalescent COVID-19. This sequence joins TRBV10-1 and TRBJ2-7; TRBD2 might be the D (5 bases). Sequencing was done on a sample of peripheral blood. CDR3 sequence (DNA): TGCGCCAGCACAAAAGCTCTTACTAGTATCGAGCAGTACTTC. Translation: CASTKALTSIEQYF.